These T cell receptor beta chains were read from a single sample in a study of control samples from healthy donors and cancer patients. TCRdb's table, derived via immunoSEQ multiplex PCR, lists solely in-frame clones and lacks some. The sample has around 130,000 clones, about 94% seen once. Sequencing was done on a sample of blood. The receptors shown here come from a man aged 25-45 years in good health. The CDR3 runs from the conserved cysteine through the conserved F or W. Each record gives: J gene, clone size, V gene, D gene, CDR3 DNA, CDR3 protein. The D gene is left open where the match is weak. Only part of the rows carry a size: once, few, many, or a class if the clone is expanded.

>TRBJ1-6|NA|TRBV6-5|NA
TGTGCCAGCAGTTACCTCTGGAGCGCCTATAATTCACCCCTCCACTTT
CASSYLWSAYNSPLHF
>TRBJ2-1|NA|TRBV5-6|NA
TGTGCCAGCAGCTTGTGGGGGGCCGGGGGGTTCTTC
CASSLWGAGGFF
>TRBJ1-1|NA|TRBV18|TRBD1
TGTGCCAGCTCACTCAGGGGGTACGGCACTGAAGCTTTCTTT
CASSLRGYGTEAFF
>TRBJ2-5|NA|TRBV7-2|NA
TGTGCCAGCAGCTTAGAGGGTTACCAGCAAGACTTC
CASSLEGYQQDF
>TRBJ2-7|NA|TRBV6-4|NA
TGTGCCAGCAGACACTACGAGCAGTACTTC
CASRHYEQYF
>TRBJ1-6|NA|TRBV28|NA
TGTGCCAGCACCCAGGGGTTTCTGGATTCACCCCTCCACTTT
CASTQGFLDSPLHF
>TRBJ2-1|once|TRBV28|TRBD2
TGTGCCAGCAGTTATAGCGGGGGACACAGCCAGGAGCAGTTCTTC
CASSYSGGHSQEQFF
>TRBJ2-7|NA|TRBV28|NA
TGTGCCAGCAGTTTATCAGAACGATACGAGCAGTACTTC
CASSLSERYEQYF
>TRBJ1-1|once|TRBV28|TRBD1
TGTACCAGCAGCGGGCGATATAGACAGGGGGTTTCGGCTTTCTTT
CTSSGRYRQGVSAFF
>TRBJ1-2|NA|TRBV19|NA
TGTGCCAGTAGCCGTGACGGGGGGTTTAGCGGCTACACCTTC
CASSRDGGFSGYTF
>TRBJ2-5|NA|TRBV5-5|NA
TGTGCCAGCATGGCCCCAGGTCGGGAGACCCAGTACTTC
CASMAPGRETQYF
>TRBJ1-4|NA|TRBV12-3/TRBV12-4|NA
TGTGCCAGCAGCTACCCCGGAGAAAAACTGTTTTTT
CASSYPGEKLFF
>TRBJ2-2|once|TRBV11-2|NA
TGTGCCAGCAGCTTAGAGCCACTCAACACCGGGGAGCTGTTTTTT
CASSLEPLNTGELFF
>TRBJ1-2|NA|TRBV5-1|TRBD1
TGCGCCAGCAGCCCGGGACAGGCCTATGGCTACACCTTC
CASSPGQAYGYTF
>TRBJ1-4|once|TRBV7-2|NA
TGTGCCAGCACCGGAGTAGGGGAAAAACTGTTTTTT
CASTGVGEKLFF
>TRBJ1-3|NA|TRBV28|NA
TGTGCCAGCAGCGCGGGGGGAAGGAGGGGAAACACCATATATTTT
CASSAGGRRGNTIYF
>TRBJ2-1|NA|TRBV5-1|NA
TGCGCCAGCAGCTCACAGATTAACAATGAGCAGTTCTTC
CASSSQINNEQFF
>TRBJ2-7|NA|TRBV5-1|NA
TGCGCCAGCAGCTTGAGACCAATCCCTTCCGTGCTCCCTCCCTACGAGCAGTACTTC
CASSLRPIPSVLPPYEQYF
>TRBJ2-1|NA|TRBV5-1|TRBD1
TGCGCCAGCAGCCCAGGACAGGGAACTTACAATGAGCAGTTCTTC
CASSPGQGTYNEQFF
>TRBJ2-3|NA|TRBV7-2|TRBD2
TGTGCCAGCAGCTTTAGCGGGGCGACCAGTGATACGCAGTATTTT
CASSFSGATSDTQYF
>TRBJ1-4|NA|TRBV18|NA
TGTGCCAGCTCATCAGACCAGGGAGCAACTAATGAAAAACTGTTTTTT
CASSSDQGATNEKLFF
>TRBJ2-7|NA|TRBV4-1|TRBD1
TGCGCCAGCAGCCATGGCCGGACAGGGTACTACGAGCAGTACTTC
CASSHGRTGYYEQYF
>TRBJ1-5|NA|TRBV6-6|NA
TGTGCCAGCAGTTACAATAGTGGTAGCAATCAGCCCCAGCATTTT
CASSYNSGSNQPQHF
>TRBJ2-5|once|TRBV4-1|TRBD1
TGCGCCAGCAGCCGGACAGGGGGCAGGGGAGAGACCCAGTACTTC
CASSRTGGRGETQYF
>TRBJ1-6|NA|TRBV24-1|TRBD1
TGTGCCAATGACAGGGCGGGTTCACCCCTCCACTTT
CANDRAGSPLHF
>TRBJ1-1|NA|TRBV4-3|NA
TGCGCCAGCAGCCAAGATCTCCAGACCACTGAAGCTTTCTTT
CASSQDLQTTEAFF
>TRBJ1-4|once|TRBV6-5|NA
TGTGCCAGCAGATCGAGTCGGGGGGCGTATGAAAAACTGTTTTTT
CASRSSRGAYEKLFF
>TRBJ1-2|NA|TRBV6-5|TRBD1
TGTGCCAGCAGCGGGACAGGGGTTCATGGCTACACCTTC
CASSGTGVHGYTF
>TRBJ2-5|NA|TRBV5-1|TRBD2
TGCGCCAGCAGCGCGGGGACTAGTGGTTTCCGAGAGACCCAGTACTTC
CASSAGTSGFRETQYF
>TRBJ2-2|NA|TRBV7-9|TRBD2
TGTGCCAGCAGTCGGGGGGCCGGGGAGCTGTTTTTT
CASSRGAGELFF
>TRBJ1-5|few|TRBV19|NA
TGTGCCAGTAGGGGCGGGTTTCAGCCCCAGCATTTT
CASRGGFQPQHF
>TRBJ1-6|NA|TRBV18|NA
TGTGCCAGCTCACCACCGGCCACGATTACACCCCTCCACTTT
CASSPPATITPLHF
>TRBJ1-1|NA|TRBV15|NA
TGTGCCACCAGCAGAGACCCCCGGGGGGCGGGCACTGAAGCTTTCTTT
CATSRDPRGAGTEAFF
>TRBJ2-2|NA|TRBV7-6|TRBD2
TGTGCCAGCAGCCCAGGACTAGCGGGGGCCGGGGAGCTGTTTTTT
CASSPGLAGAGELFF
>TRBJ2-7|NA|TRBV10-3|NA
TGTGCCATCAGTGAATCGGGAGCCTACGAGCAGTACTTC
CAISESGAYEQYF
>TRBJ2-5|NA|TRBV19|NA
TGTGCCAGTAGTATGGTACAGGGAGCGGGCGGAGAGACCCAGTACTTC
CASSMVQGAGGETQYF
>TRBJ1-2|NA|TRBV7-9|NA
TGTGCCAGCAGCGCGGCAGGGAAGGTTAACTATGGCTACACCTTC
CASSAAGKVNYGYTF